A selection of T cell receptor beta chains follows, all from one sample in a study of T-cell reconstitution after alpha-beta-depleted transplantation in children. Each CDR3 protein gets one entry after TCRdb re-called the PCR reads with MiXCR. The sample yields some 200,000 distinct CDR3 sequences, about 9.5% seen once. The source was PBMCs from the stem cell graft donor, collected from the stem cell graft. The receptors derive from a human donor who donated a stem cell graft to a child with acute lymphoblastic leukemia. CDR3s include the opening cysteine and the closing phenylalanine or tryptophan. A D gene is named only where the DNA matches it firmly. A row's size may be missing; if present it is once, few, many or a size class.

TRBV12-3/TRBV12-4,TRBJ2-7,few,NA,TGTGCCTCACATGGGAGGCCAGGATACGAGCAGTACTTC,CASHGRPGYEQYF
TRBV15,TRBJ2-3,many,TRBD2,TGTGCCACCAGCACGGCGGCTAGCGGGGGGAACACAGATACGCAGTATTTT,CATSTAASGGNTDTQYF
TRBV20-1,TRBJ2-5,NA,TRBD2,TGCAGTGCTTTCCAAACTAGCGCTTCCCTAGAGACCCAGTACTTC,CSAFQTSASLETQYF
TRBV4-3,TRBJ1-2,NA,NA,TGCGCCAGCAGCCAAGCCCCCGCGGACGGGAGCTACACCTTC,CASSQAPADGSYTF
TRBV5-1,TRBJ1-1,NA,TRBD1,TGCGCCAGCAGCGCGAACAGGGGGAACACTGAAGCTTTCTTT,CASSANRGNTEAFF
TRBV19,TRBJ1-1,NA,TRBD1,TGTGCCAGTAGAGAACAGGGGGCGCGGAACACTGAAGCTTTCTTT,CASREQGARNTEAFF
TRBV5-1,TRBJ2-1,NA,NA,TGCGCCAGCAGCTTCAGGGTCAGTGACAATGAGCAGTTCTTC,CASSFRVSDNEQFF
TRBV6-2/TRBV6-3,TRBJ1-4,few,NA,TGTGCCAGCAGTTCCGACGCGACAACTAATGAAAAACTGTTTTTT,CASSSDATTNEKLFF
TRBV20-1,TRBJ1-2,few,TRBD1,TGCAGTGCTCGCCCTCCCGGGACAGTAATAGGCTACACCTTC,CSARPPGTVIGYTF
TRBV7-9,TRBJ1-1,NA,NA,TGTGCCAGCAGCTTAGCAGGGGCAGGGTGGGCCACTGAAGCTTTCTTT,CASSLAGAGWATEAFF
TRBV10-3,TRBJ1-2,once,NA,TGTGCCATCAAAAACGATCCCCCGGGATCTTATGGCTACACCTTC,CAIKNDPPGSYGYTF
TRBV6-5,TRBJ1-2,many,NA,TGTGCCAGCAGTTACTCGATCGCTGACGGCTACACCTTC,CASSYSIADGYTF
TRBV10-3,TRBJ1-4,many,NA,TGTGCCATCATGGGGGAAAATGAAAAACTGTTTTTT,CAIMGENEKLFF
TRBV19,TRBJ1-2,NA,NA,TGTGCCAGTAGTGGAACGTCACCCGGCGACACCTTC,CASSGTSPGDTF
TRBV6-5,TRBJ2-7,many,NA,TGTGCCAGCAGTTACTCCGCCAGCTCCTACGAGCAGTACTTC,CASSYSASSYEQYF
TRBV3-1,TRBJ1-3,many,NA,TGTGCCAGCAGCCAAGACAGCGGAAACACCATATATTTT,CASSQDSGNTIYF
TRBV5-6,TRBJ1-3,NA,NA,TGTGCCAGCAGCTACCTACAGGCGTACACCATATATTTT,CASSYLQAYTIYF
TRBV4-2,TRBJ1-1,few,NA,TGTGCCAGCAGCTACGAAAACAAAGGGCCAAGCAACACTGAAGCTTTCTTT,CASSYENKGPSNTEAFF
TRBV7-9,TRBJ1-5,many,TRBD1,TGTGCCAGCAGTCCGGGACAGGGGGCCCATAGCAATCAGCCCCAGCATTTT,CASSPGQGAHSNQPQHF
TRBV5-1,TRBJ2-1,many,NA,TGCGCCAGCAGACAAAGCGGAAGCTCCTACAATGAGCAGTTCTTC,CASRQSGSSYNEQFF
TRBV18,TRBJ1-1,NA,TRBD1,TGTGCCAGCTCACCGGACAGGGGGCTATTAAACACTGAAGCTTTCTTT,CASSPDRGLLNTEAFF
TRBV5-1,TRBJ1-2,NA,TRBD1,TGCGCCAGCAGCTTGGGACGGGGACAGGTCAACTATGGCTACACCTTC,CASSLGRGQVNYGYTF
TRBV12-3/TRBV12-4,TRBJ2-3,NA,TRBD2,TGTGCCAGCAGGCGAGCGGGGGGGTGGGATACGCAGTATTTT,CASRRAGGWDTQYF
TRBV4-2,TRBJ2-1,few,NA,TGTGCCAGCAGCCAAGCCCTGGACAATGAGCAGTTCTTC,CASSQALDNEQFF
TRBV7-2,TRBJ1-5,NA,TRBD1,TGTGCCAGCAGCCCACAGGGGACTCGGTCTAGTCAGCCCCAGCATTTT,CASSPQGTRSSQPQHF
TRBV5-1,TRBJ1-5,NA,NA,TGCGCCAGCAGCTTGGCCCCCACAGGGACGGGCAGCAATCAGCCCCAGCATTTT,CASSLAPTGTGSNQPQHF
TRBV20-1,TRBJ2-2,few,NA,TGCAGTGCTGCTAGACCGAGAACGGGCACCGGGGAGCTGTTTTTT,CSAARPRTGTGELFF
TRBV5-1,TRBJ2-7,many,TRBD1,TGCGCCAGCAGCATAACAGGGGCCGAGCAGTACTTC,CASSITGAEQYF
TRBV13,TRBJ2-7,NA,NA,TGTGCCAGCAGGTCGGGGGCTTCCGTACACTACGAGCAGTACTTC,CASRSGASVHYEQYF
TRBV25-1,TRBJ1-1,NA,TRBD1,TGTGCCAGCACCGAGACAGGGCTGATCACTGAAGCTTTCTTT,CASTETGLITEAFF
TRBV7-9,TRBJ2-7,many,NA,TGTGCCAGCAGCTTAGCCGGGACACTGAGCTACGAGCAGTACTTC,CASSLAGTLSYEQYF
TRBV7-2,TRBJ2-3,NA,TRBD2,TGTGCCAGCAGCTTGTCGTTAAGCGGGGGAGGCACAGATACGCAGTATTTT,CASSLSLSGGGTDTQYF
TRBV18,TRBJ1-1,few,TRBD1,TGTGCCAGCTCACCCGACATACAGGGGGGCGACACTGAAGCTTTCTTT,CASSPDIQGGDTEAFF
TRBV10-3,TRBJ2-7,NA,NA,TGTGCCATCAGTGAGAGCCAAAGCTCCTACGAGCAGTACTTC,CAISESQSSYEQYF
TRBV6-2/TRBV6-3,TRBJ2-4,few,NA,TGTGCCAGCAGCCGGCGTGGAGGGACTGTATTGGCCAAAAACATTCAGTACTTC,CASSRRGGTVLAKNIQYF
TRBV20-1,TRBJ2-1,many,TRBD2,TGCAGTGCTAGAGTCGCGGGAGGGGGAGACAATGAGCAGTTCTTC,CSARVAGGGDNEQFF
TRBV7-8,TRBJ2-5,few,TRBD2,TGTGCCAGCAGCCGGGGGGGCGGGCAAGAGACCCAGTACTTC,CASSRGGGQETQYF
TRBV7-8,TRBJ2-3,many,NA,TGTGCCAGCAGCTTATGGGGGAGCACAGATACGCAGTATTTT,CASSLWGSTDTQYF
TRBV3-1,TRBJ2-7,many,TRBD1,TGTGCCAGCAGCTCCCGGGACAGGGTCTACGAGCAGTACTTC,CASSSRDRVYEQYF
TRBV29-1,TRBJ2-7,many,NA,TGTGCCGGGCAGGGACTCTACGAGCAGTACTTC,CAGQGLYEQYF
TRBV5-1,TRBJ1-2,many,NA,TGCGCCAGCAGGAACCCCGGGACGAACTATGGCTACACCTTC,CASRNPGTNYGYTF
TRBV12-3/TRBV12-4,TRBJ2-7,many,TRBD1,TGTGCCAGCAGTCGGACAGGGGGCTCGAACGAGCAGTACTTC,CASSRTGGSNEQYF
TRBV10-3,TRBJ1-1,NA,TRBD1,TGTGTCGCCCGGGACAGGGGGACCAACACTGAAGCTTTCTTT,CVARDRGTNTEAFF
TRBV20-1,TRBJ1-5,NA,NA,TGCAGTGCTAGAGATCTGTTAGAGAATCAGCCCCAGCATTTT,CSARDLLENQPQHF
TRBV5-4,TRBJ1-1,many,NA,TGTGCCAGCAGCTTGGTATCGACTGAAGCTTTCTTT,CASSLVSTEAFF
TRBV12-3/TRBV12-4,TRBJ2-1,NA,TRBD1,TGTGCCACCCTAACGACAGGGGGAAATTACAATGAGCAGTTCTTC,CATLTTGGNYNEQFF
TRBV12-3/TRBV12-4,TRBJ1-2,few,NA,TGTGCCAGCACCACGACGGGCAGAAGCTATGGCTACACCTTC,CASTTTGRSYGYTF
TRBV7-8,TRBJ2-3,many,TRBD2,TGTGCCAGCAGCGATCGGGGACTAGCGGGGGACACAGATACGCAGTATTTT,CASSDRGLAGDTDTQYF
TRBV3-1,TRBJ1-1,few,NA,TGTGCCAGCAGCCAAGATGCAGGGTACACTGAAGCTTTCTTT,CASSQDAGYTEAFF
TRBV29-1,TRBJ2-2,NA,NA,TGCAGCGTCAGAGAGGCGACAGCCAACACCGGGGAGCTGTTTTTT,CSVREATANTGELFF
TRBV5-1,TRBJ1-4,few,NA,TGCGCCAGCAGCTTGGGCATATCAACTAATGAAAAACTGTTTTTT,CASSLGISTNEKLFF
TRBV5-1,TRBJ2-5,NA,TRBD1,TGCGCCAGCAGCTGGACAGGGGATGGTGAGACCCAGTACTTC,CASSWTGDGETQYF
TRBV12-3/TRBV12-4,TRBJ2-2,many,NA,TGTGCCAGCAGGTTACTAGCGAACACCGGGGAGCTGTTTTTT,CASRLLANTGELFF
TRBV10-3,TRBJ2-7,few,TRBD2,TGTGCCATCAGTGAGGGACTAGGCGGGGGGTACAGATACGAGCAGTACTTC,CAISEGLGGGYRYEQYF
TRBV5-6,TRBJ2-7,few,NA,TGTGCCAGCAGCCCCACCGGGGGCTTGAGAGAGCAGTACTTC,CASSPTGGLREQYF
TRBV7-9,TRBJ2-3,many,NA,TGTGCCAGCAGCCGGGACCCAGGGCCAGATACGCAGTATTTT,CASSRDPGPDTQYF
TRBV12-3/TRBV12-4,TRBJ1-1,few,TRBD1,TGTGCCAGCACCAAAAGACAGGGCACTGAAGCTTTCTTT,CASTKRQGTEAFF
TRBV24-1,TRBJ2-5,few,NA,TGTGCCACCACCCCCTTTATCGTGGCAGGGAGGGAGACCCAGTACTTC,CATTPFIVAGRETQYF
TRBV10-3,TRBJ2-7,NA,NA,TGTGCCATCAGGGCACCCTACGAGCAGTACTTC,CAIRAPYEQYF